The clone carrying this T cell receptor (beta chain) came up many times. The antigen is not known. The entry originates in a study of blood T cells in healthy people across ages. Study findings and constraints: Long-lived donors exceeded aged donors in naive CD4+ cells and diversity.

The second PCR ran about 6 to 11 cycles with a sample-barcoded 5' primer and J-beta primers. TCRdb redid the calling of the 5' RACE reads with MiXCR, one entry per CDR3 protein. The sample carries approximately 810,000 distinct CDR3 sequences, around 34% recorded once. The CDR3 extends over 13 amino acids. Trimming took 0 bases from V and 7 from J, leaving 9 bases between them. Germline loops: CDR1 LGHNA, CDR2 YSLEER. The chain couples TRBV4-3 to TRBJ2-5; D call uncertain. The material sequenced was blood. The clonotype originates from a man between 18 and 29 years old in good health. This chain's CDR3 is CASSQESPGTQYF. The CDR3 DNA follows: TGCGCCAGCAGCCAAGAGTCCCCAGGGACCCAGTACTTC.